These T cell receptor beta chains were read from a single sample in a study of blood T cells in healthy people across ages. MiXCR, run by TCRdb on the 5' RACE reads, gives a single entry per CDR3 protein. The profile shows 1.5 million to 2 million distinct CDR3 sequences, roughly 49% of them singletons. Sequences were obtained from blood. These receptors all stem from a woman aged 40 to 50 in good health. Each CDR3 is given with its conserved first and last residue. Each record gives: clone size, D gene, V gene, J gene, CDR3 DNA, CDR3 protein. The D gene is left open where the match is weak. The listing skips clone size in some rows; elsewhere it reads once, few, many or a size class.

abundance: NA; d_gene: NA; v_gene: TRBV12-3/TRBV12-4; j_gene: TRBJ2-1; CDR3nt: TGTGCCAGCAGTTTCTCCCAGGACAATGAGCAGTTCTTC; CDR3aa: CASSFSQDNEQFF
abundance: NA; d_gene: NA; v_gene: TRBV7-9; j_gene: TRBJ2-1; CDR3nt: TGTGCCAGCAGCTTAGCTGGCGAGGGAATGGGTGAGCAGTTCTTC; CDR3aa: CASSLAGEGMGEQFF
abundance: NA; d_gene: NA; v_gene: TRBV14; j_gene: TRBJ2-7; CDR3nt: TGTGCCAGCAGCCAGGCGGTGGACGAGCAGTACTTC; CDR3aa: CASSQAVDEQYF
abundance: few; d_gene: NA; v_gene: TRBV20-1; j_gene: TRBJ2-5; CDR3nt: TGCAGTGCTAGAGATCGGCGCAAACAAGAGACCCAGTACTTC; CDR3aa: CSARDRRKQETQYF
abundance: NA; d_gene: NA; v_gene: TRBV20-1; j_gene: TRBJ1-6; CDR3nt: TGCAGTGCTAGAGAGCAACAGGGAAAGAATAATTCACCCCTCCACTTT; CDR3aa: CSAREQQGKNNSPLHF
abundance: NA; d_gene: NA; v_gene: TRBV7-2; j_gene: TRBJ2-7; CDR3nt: TGTGCCAGCAGCCCTAACAAGGGGGTCCCCTACGAGCAGTACTTC; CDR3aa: CASSPNKGVPYEQYF
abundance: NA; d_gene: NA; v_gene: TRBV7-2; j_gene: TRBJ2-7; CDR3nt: TGTGCCAGCAGCTTCACCGGGACAACTTCATCCTACGAGCAGTACTTC; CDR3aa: CASSFTGTTSSYEQYF
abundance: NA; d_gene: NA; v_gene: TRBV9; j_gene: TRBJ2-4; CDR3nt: TGTGCCAGCAGCGTAGACAGGGTCGGAAACATTCAGTACTTC; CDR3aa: CASSVDRVGNIQYF
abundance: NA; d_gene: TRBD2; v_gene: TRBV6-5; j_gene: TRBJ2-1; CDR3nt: TGTGCCAGCAGTTCCTATTCTAGCGGGGGGTACAATGAGCAGTTCTTC; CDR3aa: CASSSYSSGGYNEQFF
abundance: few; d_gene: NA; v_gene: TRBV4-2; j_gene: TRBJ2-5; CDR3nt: TGTGCCAGCAGCCCAACGGTGCCAGAGACCCAGTACTTC; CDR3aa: CASSPTVPETQYF
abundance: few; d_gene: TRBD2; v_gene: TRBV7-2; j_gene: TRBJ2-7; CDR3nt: TGTGCCAGCATGGTGGCGGGGGGTGGCTACGAGCAGTACTTC; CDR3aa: CASMVAGGGYEQYF
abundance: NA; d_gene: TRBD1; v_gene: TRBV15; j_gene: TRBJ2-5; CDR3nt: TGTGCCACCAGCAGAGATTCCAGGACAGGGGGGTACTTC; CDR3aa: CATSRDSRTGGYF
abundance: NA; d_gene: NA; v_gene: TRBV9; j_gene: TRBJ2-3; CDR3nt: TGTGCCAGCAGCACCCCAGGGCGGGGTATAGATACGCAGTATTTT; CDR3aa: CASSTPGRGIDTQYF
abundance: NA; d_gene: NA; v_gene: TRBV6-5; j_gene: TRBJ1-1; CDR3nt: TGTGCCAGCAGGATGAGAGCTAACACTGAAGCTTTCTTT; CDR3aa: CASRMRANTEAFF
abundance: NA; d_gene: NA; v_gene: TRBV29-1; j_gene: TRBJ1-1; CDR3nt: TGCAGCGTCACAGGGAACACTGAAGCTTTCTTT; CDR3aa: CSVTGNTEAFF
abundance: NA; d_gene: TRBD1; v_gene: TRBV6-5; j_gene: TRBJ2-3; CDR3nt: TGTGCCAGCAGGGGGACAGTTGGGGATACGCAGTATTTT; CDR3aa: CASRGTVGDTQYF
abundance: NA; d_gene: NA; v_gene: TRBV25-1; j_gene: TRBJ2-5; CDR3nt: TGTGCCAGCAGTGAGCGAAGGGAAGAGACCCAGTACTTC; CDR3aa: CASSERREETQYF